The T cell receptor (beta chain) described here comes from a study of early T cells in non-severe SARS-CoV-2 infection. Across the whole study: Bulk RNA taken from unsorted whole blood was sequenced, leaving chains unpaired.

Germline-derived CDR1 and CDR2 are LNHDA and SQIVND (reference sequence). The CDR3 has 11 amino acids. V was shortened by 3 bases and J by 9 bases, with 5 bases between the two germline ends. TCRdb redid the calling of the 5' RACE reads with MiXCR, one entry per CDR3 protein. The table shows just under 90,000 distinct CDR3 sequences, with approximately 15% occurring only once. The sample was whole blood. V usage is TRBV19 and J usage is TRBJ2-2; D call uncertain. This receptor was taken from an adult who was a healthcare worker with PCR-confirmed SARS-CoV-2 infection or an uninfected control (not recorded which). The CDR3, as DNA: TGTGCCAGTAGTATGTCGTGGGAGCTGTTTTTT. This translates into CASSMSWELFF.